Listed below are T cell receptor beta chains from one sample, sequenced in a study of blood T cells in healthy people across ages. TCRdb re-called the 5' RACE reads through MiXCR, storing one row per CDR3 protein. The data contain 1.5 million to 2 million distinct CDR3 sequences, around half of them singletons. Sequenced: blood. The receptors here all came from a woman aged 40 to 50 in good health. The CDR3 runs from the conserved cysteine through the conserved F or W. D genes are given only for firm matches. Not every row has a clone size; where given, it reads once, few, many or a size class.

d_call	j_call	v_call	clone_size	cdr3_aa	cdr3_nt
-	TRBJ2-4	TRBV27	few	CASSSFNFVGGRAKNIQYF	TGTGCCAGCAGTTCTTTTAACTTCGTAGGGGGAAGGGCCAAAAACATTCAGTACTTC
-	TRBJ2-3	TRBV7-2	-	CASSSVKSPSTDTQYF	TGTGCCAGCAGCTCCGTCAAGTCGCCAAGCACAGATACGCAGTATTTT
-	TRBJ2-5	TRBV7-2	-	CASSSTATSGRETQYF	TGTGCCAGCAGCTCGACCGCTACGAGCGGCAGAGAGACCCAGTACTTC
-	TRBJ2-7	TRBV6-2/TRBV6-3	-	CASHGGSLVTYEQYF	TGTGCCAGCCACGGAGGGTCCCTTGTAACCTACGAGCAGTACTTC
TRBD2	TRBJ2-3	TRBV12-3/TRBV12-4	few	CASTIAGATDTQYF	TGTGCCAGCACCATAGCGGGGGCCACAGATACGCAGTATTTT
TRBD1	TRBJ2-7	TRBV20-1	few	CSARGDRGSSYEQYF	TGCAGTGCTAGAGGTGACAGGGGGAGCTCCTACGAGCAGTACTTC
-	TRBJ2-1	TRBV2	few	CASTESASSYNEQFF	TGTGCCAGCACCGAAAGCGCAAGCTCCTACAATGAGCAGTTCTTC
-	TRBJ2-7	TRBV25-1	-	CASRGLGGPANEQYF	TGTGCCAGCAGAGGCCTGGGGGGCCCGGCCAATGAGCAGTACTTC
-	TRBJ1-6	TRBV20-1	-	CSPLSADNSPLHF	TGCAGCCCGCTGTCGGCCGATAATTCACCCCTCCACTTT
-	TRBJ1-2	TRBV29-1	-	CSDRTSYGYTF	TGCAGCGACAGGACTTCCTATGGCTACACCTTC
-	TRBJ2-3	TRBV5-4	-	CASSLGGSTFTSTDTQYF	TGTGCCAGCAGCTTGGGGGGTAGTACCTTTACTAGCACAGATACGCAGTATTTT
-	TRBJ1-5	TRBV7-2	few	CASSPDIVNQPQHF	TGTGCCAGCAGCCCCGACATAGTCAATCAGCCCCAGCATTTT
TRBD1	TRBJ2-5	TRBV20-1	-	CSAKQGQGYQETQYF	TGCAGTGCCAAACAGGGACAGGGATACCAAGAGACCCAGTACTTC
-	TRBJ2-6	TRBV20-1	-	CSARDYRSWVTGANVLTF	TGCAGTGCTAGAGATTATCGGTCATGGGTAACTGGGGCCAACGTCCTGACTTTC
TRBD1	TRBJ2-4	TRBV6-5	-	CASSYPSTGGEYAKNIQYF	TGTGCCAGCAGTTACCCATCGACAGGGGGCGAGTATGCCAAAAACATTCAGTACTTC
-	TRBJ1-2	TRBV12-3/TRBV12-4	-	CASSLKGSGKGTNYGYTF	TGTGCCAGCAGTTTAAAGGGGTCGGGGAAGGGGACTAACTATGGCTACACCTTC
-	TRBJ2-1	TRBV2	-	CASSGDRVKNEQFF	TGTGCCAGCAGTGGGGACCGGGTGAAGAATGAGCAGTTCTTC
-	TRBJ2-7	TRBV6-6	-	CASSYGGGLEEQYF	TGTGCCAGCAGTTACGGTGGGGGGTTGGAAGAGCAGTACTTC
-	TRBJ2-7	TRBV20-1	few	CSASPPGEQYF	TGCAGTGCTAGCCCCCCTGGGGAGCAGTACTTC
-	TRBJ1-4	TRBV2	-	CASSSDQREKLFF	TGTGCCAGCAGCTCCGACCAGAGAGAAAAACTGTTTTTT
-	TRBJ2-5	TRBV29-1	-	CSVGETGETQYF	TGCAGCGTTGGTGAGACAGGAGAGACCCAGTACTTC
-	TRBJ1-1	TRBV20-1	-	CSAPTPNTEAFF	TGCAGTGCCCCAACACCGAACACTGAAGCTTTCTTT
-	TRBJ2-5	TRBV2	-	CASTQDSVGPETQYF	TGTGCCAGCACGCAGGACAGCGTCGGTCCAGAGACCCAGTACTTC
TRBD2	TRBJ2-7	TRBV20-1	-	CSARVSASGSYEQYF	TGCAGTGCTAGAGTTTCGGCTAGCGGCTCCTACGAGCAGTACTTC
TRBD2	TRBJ2-5	TRBV2	few	CASRRWTSGGPPQETQYF	TGTGCCAGCAGGAGATGGACTAGCGGGGGGCCCCCCCAAGAGACCCAGTACTTC
TRBD2	TRBJ2-3	TRBV4-2	-	CASSQSSSGGNTDTQYF	TGTGCCAGCAGCCAAAGCTCTAGCGGGGGGAACACAGATACGCAGTATTTT
-	TRBJ2-7	TRBV27	-	CASSLRNSYEQYF	TGTGCCAGCAGTCTCAGGAACTCCTACGAGCAGTACTTC
-	TRBJ1-6	TRBV6-1	-	CASSNIYNSPLHF	TGTGCCAGTAGTAATATTTATAATTCACCCCTCCACTTT
TRBD2	TRBJ2-5	TRBV7-2	-	CASSLGAGGLTQYF	TGTGCCAGCAGCTTAGGGGCGGGGGGGCTGACCCAGTACTTC
-	TRBJ2-2	TRBV4-3	-	CASRGVGELFF	TGCGCCAGCAGAGGCGTCGGGGAGCTGTTTTTT
-	TRBJ2-1	TRBV27	few	CAIGRPDLSSYNEQFF	TGTGCCATTGGAAGACCGGACCTAAGCTCCTACAATGAGCAGTTCTTC
-	TRBJ2-7	TRBV12-3/TRBV12-4	few	CASSLAGSLSEQYF	TGTGCCAGCAGTTTAGCAGGGTCTCTTTCCGAGCAGTACTTC
-	TRBJ2-4	TRBV27	few	CASSVAGAKNIQYF	TGTGCCAGCAGTGTAGCAGGAGCCAAAAACATTCAGTACTTC